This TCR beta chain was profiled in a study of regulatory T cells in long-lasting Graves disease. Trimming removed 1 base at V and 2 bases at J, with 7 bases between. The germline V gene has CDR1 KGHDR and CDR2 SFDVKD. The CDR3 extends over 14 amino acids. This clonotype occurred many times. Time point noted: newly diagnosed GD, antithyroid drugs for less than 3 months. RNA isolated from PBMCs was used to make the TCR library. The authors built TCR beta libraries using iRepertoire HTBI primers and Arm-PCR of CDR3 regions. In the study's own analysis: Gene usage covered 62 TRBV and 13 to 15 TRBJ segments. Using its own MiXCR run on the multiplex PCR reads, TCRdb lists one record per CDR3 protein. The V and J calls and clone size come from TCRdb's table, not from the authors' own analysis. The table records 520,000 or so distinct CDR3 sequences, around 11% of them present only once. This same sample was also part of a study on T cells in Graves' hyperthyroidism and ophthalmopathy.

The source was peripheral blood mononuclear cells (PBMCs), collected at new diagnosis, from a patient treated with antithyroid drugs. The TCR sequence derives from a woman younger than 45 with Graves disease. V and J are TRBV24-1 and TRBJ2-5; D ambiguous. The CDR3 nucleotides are TGTGCCACCAGTGATTTATCGTCGCAAGAGACCCAGTACTTC. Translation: CATSDLSSQETQYF.